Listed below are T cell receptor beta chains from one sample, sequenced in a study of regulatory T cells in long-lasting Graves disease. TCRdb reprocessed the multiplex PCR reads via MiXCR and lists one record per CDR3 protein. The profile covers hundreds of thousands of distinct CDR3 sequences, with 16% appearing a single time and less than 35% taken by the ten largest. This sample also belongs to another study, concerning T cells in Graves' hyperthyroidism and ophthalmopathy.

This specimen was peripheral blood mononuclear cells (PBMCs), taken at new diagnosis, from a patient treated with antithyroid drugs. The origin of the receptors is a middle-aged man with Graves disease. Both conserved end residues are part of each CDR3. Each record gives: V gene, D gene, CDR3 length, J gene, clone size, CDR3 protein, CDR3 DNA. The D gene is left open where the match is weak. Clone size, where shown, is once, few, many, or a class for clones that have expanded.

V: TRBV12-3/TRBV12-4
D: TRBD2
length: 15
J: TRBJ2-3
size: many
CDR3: CASSLGTRRGDTQYF
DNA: TGTGCCAGCAGCCTCGGGACTAGAAGAGGGGATACGCAGTATTTT

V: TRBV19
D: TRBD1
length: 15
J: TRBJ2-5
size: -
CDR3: CARAPSEQGQETQYF
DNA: TGTGCCAGGGCCCCTTCCGAACAGGGGCAAGAGACCCAGTACTTC

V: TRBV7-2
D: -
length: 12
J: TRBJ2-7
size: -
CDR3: CASSLDYLEQYF
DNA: TGTGCCAGCAGCTTGGACTATCTGGAGCAGTACTTC

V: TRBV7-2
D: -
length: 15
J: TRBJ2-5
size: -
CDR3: CASSLRGGGMETQYF
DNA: TGTGCCAGCAGCTTAAGGGGGGGGGGTATGGAGACCCAGTACTTC

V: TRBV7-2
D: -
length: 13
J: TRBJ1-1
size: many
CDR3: CASSFFQSTEAFF
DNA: TGTGCCAGCAGCTTTTTTCAGTCCACTGAAGCTTTCTTT

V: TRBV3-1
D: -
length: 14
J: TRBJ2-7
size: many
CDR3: CASSHYRRGSEQYF
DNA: TGTGCCAGCAGCCACTATCGACGGGGCTCCGAGCAGTACTTC

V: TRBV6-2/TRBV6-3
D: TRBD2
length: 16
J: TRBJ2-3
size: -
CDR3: CASSQSGGVVTDTQYF
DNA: TGTGCCAGCAGTCAAAGCGGGGGGGTAGTGACAGATACGCAGTATTTT

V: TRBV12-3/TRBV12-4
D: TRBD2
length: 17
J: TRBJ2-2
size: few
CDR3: CASSLAGLGVNTGELFF
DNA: TGTGCCAGCAGTTTAGCGGGACTAGGGGTGAACACCGGGGAGCTGTTTTTT

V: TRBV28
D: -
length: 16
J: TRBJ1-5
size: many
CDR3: CASSPMGGGGNQPQHF
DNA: TGTGCCAGCAGCCCGATGGGGGGGGGAGGCAATCAGCCCCAGCATTTT

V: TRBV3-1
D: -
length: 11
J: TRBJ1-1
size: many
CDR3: CASSHGSEAFF
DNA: TGTGCCAGCAGCCACGGGTCTGAAGCTTTCTTT

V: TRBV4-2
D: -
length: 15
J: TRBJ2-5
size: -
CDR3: CASSQDPRYAETQYF
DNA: TGTGCCAGCAGCCAAGATCCCCGATACGCAGAGACCCAGTACTTC

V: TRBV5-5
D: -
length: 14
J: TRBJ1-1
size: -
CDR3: CASSLLTVYTEAFF
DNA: TGTGCCAGCAGCTTGCTGACAGTCTACACTGAAGCTTTCTTT

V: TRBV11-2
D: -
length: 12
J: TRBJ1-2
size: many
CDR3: CASSRAGYGYTF
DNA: TGTGCCAGCTCTAGGGCCGGCTATGGCTACACCTTC

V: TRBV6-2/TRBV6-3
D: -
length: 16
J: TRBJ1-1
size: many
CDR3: CASSYIRSGRGTEAFF
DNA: TGTGCCAGCAGTTACATTAGAAGTGGCAGGGGCACTGAAGCTTTCTTT

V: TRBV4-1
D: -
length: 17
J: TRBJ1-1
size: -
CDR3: CASSQGSFWVKNTEAFF
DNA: TGCGCCAGCAGCCAAGGTTCTTTTTGGGTGAAAAACACTGAAGCTTTCTTT

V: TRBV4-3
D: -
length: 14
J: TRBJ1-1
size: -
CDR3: CASSHWGVNTEAFF
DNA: TGCGCCAGCAGCCATTGGGGGGTGAACACTGAAGCTTTCTTT

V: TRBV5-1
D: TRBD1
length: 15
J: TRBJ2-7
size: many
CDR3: CASSSTGTGTYEQYF
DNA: TGCGCCAGCAGCTCAACCGGGACAGGTACCTACGAGCAGTACTTC